Each of the 18 T cell receptor beta chains below was sequenced from the same sample in a study of cytomegalovirus exposure and HLA in healthy donors. The PCR ran on 60 Vbeta and 13 Jbeta primers. Method: immunoSEQ multiplex PCR; TCRdb's copy keeps in-frame clones and lacks some. The sample shows 150,000 to 200,000 clones, about 81% of them seen only once. Material for sequencing was PBMCs. These receptor sequences come from a woman younger than 30 in good health and CMV-seronegative.

The rearrangement uses TRBV18 and TRBJ1-2; 7 positions match TRBD1. J lost 5 bases, V lost 2 bases, and 23 bases had no gene match. Germline CDR1 and CDR2: KGHSH and LQKENI. There are 20 residues in the CDR3. The CDR3 here is CASSPTKPPGQPYEGYGYTF. In nucleotides, the CDR3 is TGTGCCAGCTCACCAACTAAACCTCCGGGACAGCCGTATGAGGGATATGGCTACACCTTC.

The chain joins TRBV11-2 to TRBJ2-3, with TRBD2 as a possible D gene (6 bases). V lost 7 bases and J 3 bases, leaving 20 bases between the germline ends. Germline V gene data show CDR1 as SGHAT and CDR2 as FQNNGV. This CDR3 region has 16 residues. This chain's CDR3 is CASTTRGGFVTDTQYF. CDR3 sequence (DNA): TGTGCCAGCACCACAAGGGGAGGATTTGTGACAGATACGCAGTATTTT. Complete variable domain (other parts from reference TRBV11-2 and TRBJ2-3): EAGVAQSPRYKIIEKRQSVAFWCNPISGHATLYWYQQILGQGPKLLIQFQNNGVVDDSQLPKDRFSAERLKGVDSTLKIQPAKLEDSAVYLCASTTRGGFVTDTQYFGPGTRLTVL.

This clone was seen a handful of times. J is TRBJ2-3 and V is TRBV7-6; possibly TRBD2 for D (5 bases). CDR1 and CDR2 (germline): SGHVS, FNYEAQ. V shed 5 bases and J shed 3 bases, with 21 bases lying between them. The CDR3 length is 17 residues. In nucleotides, the CDR3 is TGTGCCAGCAGCGAGTTCCTGCGCGACTCGGGGACAGATACGCAGTATTTT. Translating it yields CASSEFLRDSGTDTQYF.

This clone showed up just once. This rearrangement joins TRBV9 to TRBJ1-5; D possibly corresponds to TRBD1 (6 bases). V was pared by 3 bases and J by 3 bases, with 10 bases between. Per the germline V gene, CDR1 is SGDLS and CDR2 is YYNGEE. This CDR3 is built from 14 residues. The CDR3 DNA is TGTGCCAGCAGCGAAAGGGGGTACAATCAGCCCCAGCATTTT. Translating gives CASSERGYNQPQHF.

This clone occurred a few times. Here the CDR3 reads CASSFRGRGGGYTF. In nucleotides, the CDR3 is TGCGCCAGCAGCTTCAGGGGGCGAGGCGGTGGCTACACCTTC. The chain uses TRBV5-1 and TRBJ1-2, with 8 bases identical to TRBD1. Germline trimming cut 2 bases from V and 7 bases from J; bases unmatched to any gene: 7. The CDR3 is 14 residues long. The germline gives CDR1 SGHRS, CDR2 YFSETQ.

The chain recombines TRBV6-1 with TRBJ1-5; D is perhaps TRBD1 (6 bases). Trimming cost V 3 bases and J 0 bases, with 9 bases left between them. The CDR3 totals 15 residues. Germline V gene data show CDR1 as MNHNS and CDR2 as SASEGT. The CDR3 loop reads CASSEGTNSNQPQHF. The CDR3 DNA reads as TGTGCCAGCAGTGAGGGGACAAATAGCAATCAGCCCCAGCATTTT.

This chain connects TRBV9 to TRBJ1-2; 9 bases line up with TRBD1. V lost 3 bases to trimming and J lost 6 bases; unmatched junction nucleotides: 3. The V gene's germline CDR1 is SGDLS and CDR2 YYNGEE. The CDR3 extends over 13 amino acids. CDR3 sequence: CASSDWTGDGYTF. The CDR3 DNA reads TGTGCCAGCAGCGACTGGACAGGGGATGGCTACACCTTC.

The CDR3 bases are TGTGCCAGCAGTTCCCCGGGACAGACCACCGGGGAGCTGTTTTTT. It encodes CASSSPGQTTGELFF. V is TRBV27 and J is TRBJ2-2; 7 bases map to TRBD1. Germline lookup yields CDR1 MNHEY and CDR2 SMNVEV (reference sequence). Trimming at V came to 4 bases and at J to 4 bases, leaving 6 bases not matched to a gene. This CDR3 spans 15 amino acids.

The rearrangement joins TRBV7-9 to TRBJ1-4; possible D gene TRBD1, 5 bases. The CDR3 totals 16 residues. The germline CDR1 and CDR2 sequences are SEHNR and FQNEAQ (reference sequence). Trimming cost V 5 bases and J 4 bases, with 17 bases left between them. CDR3 protein: CASSPALTAFNEKLFF. CDR3 DNA sequence: TGTGCCAGCAGCCCTGCCTTGACAGCTTTTAATGAAAAACTGTTTTTT.

V gene TRBV6-1 combines with J gene TRBJ2-3, with D possibly TRBD2 on 5 matching bases. V shed 10 bases and J shed 1 base, with 15 bases lying between them. This CDR3 region has 14 residues. The V gene's germline CDR1 is MNHNS and CDR2 SASEGT. The DNA for the CDR3 is TGTGCCATCCCAATGGGAGCGGGCACAGATACGCAGTATTTT. This encodes CAIPMGAGTDTQYF.

This sequence joins TRBV4-1 and TRBJ1-4, with D possibly matching TRBD1 (5 bases). This CDR3 has 17 amino acids. V lost 0 bases and J 0 bases, leaving 11 bases between the germline ends. From germline, CDR1 is MGHRA and CDR2 YSYEKL. DNA for the CDR3: TGCGCCAGCAGCCAAGACCTTGAAGGGGCAACTAATGAAAAACTGTTTTTT. Translated: CASSQDLEGATNEKLFF.

The rearrangement joins TRBV7-9 to TRBJ2-2; 9 bases align to TRBD1. In germline, CDR1 is SEHNR, CDR2 FQNEAQ (reference sequence). This CDR3 has 15 amino acids. V lost 3 bases to trimming and J lost 4 bases; unmatched junction nucleotides: 3. The CDR3 reads CASSFTGGGTGELFF. The CDR3 bases are TGTGCCAGCAGCTTTACAGGGGGCGGCACCGGGGAGCTGTTTTTT.

The chain has TRBV19 and TRBJ2-7; 14 bases match TRBD2. The germline V gene encodes CDR1 LNHDA and CDR2 SQIVND (reference sequence). V shed 5 bases, J shed 1 base, and the junction held 7 bases outside the gene matches. This CDR3 contains 17 residues. This CDR3 is CASSPGLAGGLSYEQYF. The DNA of the CDR3 is TGTGCCAGTAGTCCCGGACTAGCGGGGGGTCTATCCTACGAGCAGTACTTC.

The chain is built from TRBV28 and TRBJ1-6; the match to TRBD1 covers 9 bases. CDR1 is MDHEN, CDR2 SYDVKM, per germline. Trimming at V came to 0 bases and at J to 6 bases, leaving 3 bases not matched to a gene. This CDR3 contains 16 residues. Written as DNA, the CDR3 is TGTGCCAGCAGTTTATGGGGGGGACAGGGTAATTCACCCCTCCACTTT. Translated: CASSLWGGQGNSPLHF.

The chain recombines TRBV18 with TRBJ2-1, with 7 nucleotides matching TRBD1. Germline CDR1 and CDR2: KGHSH and LQKENI. V lost 6 bases to trimming and J lost 0 bases; unmatched junction nucleotides: 20. This CDR3 is built from 20 residues. The CDR3 sequence is CASSPSAGQETSSSYNEQFF. In DNA, the CDR3 is TGTGCCAGCTCCCCCTCGGCAGGACAGGAAACGTCCAGCTCCTACAATGAGCAGTTCTTC.

The CDR3 region is CASSPGTSGTETQYF. CDR3 nucleotides: TGCGCCAGCAGCCCCGGGACTAGCGGGACAGAGACCCAGTACTTC. The V call is TRBV4-1, the J call TRBJ2-5; 13 bases align to TRBD2. V lost 4 bases and J lost 4; bases outside the gene matches: 3. The germline V gene encodes CDR1 MGHRA and CDR2 YSYEKL. The CDR3 loop spans 15 amino acids.

The gene calls are TRBV7-8 and TRBJ1-3, with TRBD1 as a possible D gene (6 bases). Germline assignment: CDR1 SGHVS and CDR2 FQNEAQ. V was cut by 2 bases and J by 0 bases, with 8 bases left in between. This CDR3 is built from 15 residues. CDR3 DNA: TGTGCCAGCAGCTTATTACAGGGCTCTGGAAACACCATATATTTT. Protein product: CASSLLQGSGNTIYF.

This clone was observed a few times. This chain connects TRBV6-5 to TRBJ1-2; 7 positions match TRBD1. V was clipped by 6 bases and J by 3 bases; unmatched bases: 10. The CDR3 spans 15 residues. Germline CDR1 is MNHEY and CDR2 is SVGAGI. CDR3 in DNA: TGTGCCAGCAGCTTGGAAGGGGGCATATACTATGGCTACACCTTC. Its translation: CASSLEGGIYYGYTF.